The T cell receptor (beta chain) described here comes from a study of vaccination and CD4 T cells after COVID-19 (dated by TCRdb to between 2021 and 2024). Regarding the complete study: Convalescent patients had a positive SARS-CoV-2 result on nasal swab PCR, and of these patients, about ten had mild disease and one had severe disease. The convalescent cohort included six males and four females, with two Hispanic individuals, seven Caucasians, two Asians and one multiracial person. Two doses of either the Pfizer-BioNTech BNT162b2 vaccine (n=8) or the Moderna mRNA-1273 vaccine (n=2) were administered to participants. Post-COVID blood samples were collected from convalescent patients a median of around 100 days after diagnosis, with a range of about 35 to 161 days. Post-vaccine blood samples were obtained a median of approximately 74 days after the second vaccine dose, with a range of roughly 13 to 250 days. Overlapping spike peptide pools from SARS-CoV-2 and from the common cold coronaviruses HCoV-NL63, HCoV-OC43 and HCoV-229E were used as culture stimuli. As controls, cultures received a CEFX viral epitope pool (the positive control), an HIV-1 Nef peptide pool (the negative control), or no peptide at all. In 10 COVID-19 convalescent patients and a handful of infection-naive healthy vaccine recipients, researchers compared the spike-specific CD4+ TCR repertoire from before mRNA vaccination with the repertoire from after. Overall study outcomes, separate from this receptor: Only a relatively small number of convalescent patients were included in the study, and early timepoints following natural infection were not analyzed. The median number of SARS-CoV-2-reactive clonotypes rose from 20 to 25 after infection to around 40 after vaccination, but the change was not significant. Of the vaccine-specific clones found in convalescent patients, nearly all (304 of 307) were mono-reactive for SARS-CoV-2 spike instead of being cross-reactive with common cold coronaviruses. In convalescent patients, a median approximately 86% of post-vaccine SARS-CoV-2-reactive clones were detected only after vaccination, and vaccine-specific priming was suggested by this finding.

What this sample's treatment or condition label stands for: roughly 10-day PBMC culture with coronavirus spike peptide pools or control peptides (ViraFEST assay). The study used the ViraFEST assay, which expanded antigen-specific T cells with peptide pools and then identified expanded clonotypes by TCR sequencing. The convalescent patients' positive SARS-CoV-2 PCR tests were from March to December 2020, which was before the Alpha, Beta and Delta variants emerged in the United States. PBMCs were cultured at 1.5 million to 2.5 million per well in IMDM supplemented with around 5% human AB serum and approximately 10 IU/ml IL-2, with roughly 10 ug/ml peptide pools added. On days 3 and 7, half of the culture medium was replaced with fresh IL-2-containing medium. After 10 days of culture, CD4+ T cells were isolated by negative selection with the EasySep CD4+ T cell isolation kit. Ficoll-Paque Plus gradient centrifugation was used to isolate PBMCs from whole blood, and the isolated PBMCs were then either used fresh or cryopreserved at -140C. Each culture condition was generally run in triplicate wells.

About this clonotype itself: Its specific antigen is unknown. Base qualities were left out, and no much larger clone turns up one base away.

Library prep was done by PCR. TCR sequencing of DNA from cultured CD4+ T cells used the Oncomine TCR Beta short-read assay at the Johns Hopkins FTIC core. The QIAamp micro DNA kit was used to extract genomic DNA from the cultured CD4+ T cells. The Oncomine TCR Beta libraries from cultured CD4+ T cells were pooled using unique dual indexes and then sequenced on an Illumina iSeq 100. Under the source paper's analysis protocol: Non-productive sequences were removed, and CDR3s not starting with C, not ending with F or W, or shorter than 7 amino acids were discarded. The MANAFEST web application was used to identify antigen-specific clonotypes by comparing peptide-stimulated wells against reference wells and other culture wells. Positive clones required FDR below 0.05, an odds ratio above 5, and productive frequency above 0.1% in at least two of three replicate wells. Cross-reactive clonotypes were defined as significantly expanded in both SARS-CoV-2 spike wells and at least one common cold coronavirus spike condition. Levenshtein distances (stringdist) and unrooted phylogenetic trees (ape) in R version 3.6.1 were used to assess CDR3 homology. TCRdb trimmed the raw reads at Q25, called clones with MiXCR and kept productive beta chains. Rows merge per CDR3 protein into single entries with the most common DNA and genes. These V and J calls rely on TCRdb rather than the paper's analysis. A total of roughly 14,000 distinct CDR3 sequences appear in this sample, roughly 50% of them only once. The top ten clones comprise 8% to 9% of the sample.

From its cysteine to its phenylalanine, the CDR3 spans 11 amino acids. This entry keeps only the CDR3 DNA: 33 bases, framed from base 1. The germline V gene encodes CDR1 SQVTM and CDR2 ANQGSEA. Trimming removed 3 bases from V and 8 bases from J, leaving 8 bases between the germline ends. The sequence came from a human donor who had recovered from COVID-19. The V and J segments used are TRBV29-1 and TRBJ2-4; the D gene remains uncertain. Source material: CD4+ T cells from blood, cultured in vitro. The DNA sequence is given as TGCAGCGTTGAGTTTGGGGACATTCAGTACTTC. Its protein product is CSVEFGDIQYF.